One sample yielded the 22 T cell receptor beta chains listed below, sequenced in a study of control samples from healthy donors and cancer patients. Some clones are missing from TCRdb's copy, which holds only in-frame ones; the method was immunoSEQ multiplex PCR. The sample yields about 89,000 clones, about 85% seen once. The sequencing input was blood. These receptors all come from a woman between 40 and 55 years old in good health.

The chain combines TRBV4-3 with TRBJ2-7, with TRBD1 matching 11 bases. V was clipped by 1 base and J by 3 bases; unmatched bases: 2. Germline values: CDR1 LGHNA, CDR2 YSLEER. This CDR3 is 15 amino acids long. CDR3 sequence (DNA): TGCGCCAGCAGCCAAGGGGGACAGGGGGTCTACGAGCAGTACTTC. Its translation is CASSQGGQGVYEQYF.

V gene TRBV18 combines with J gene TRBJ2-3; 9 bases are shared with TRBD2. This CDR3 contains 17 residues. Germline V gives CDR1 KGHSH, CDR2 LQKENI. V was pared by 3 bases and J by 1 base, with 8 bases of the junction left unmatched. CDR3 region: CASSPGVAGDRTDTQYF. CDR3 in DNA: TGTGCCAGCTCACCCGGGGTAGCGGGGGACCGCACAGATACGCAGTATTTT.

This chain connects TRBV7-2 to TRBJ2-5; D possibly corresponds to TRBD1 (6 bases). Germline V gene lookup returns CDR1 SGHTA and CDR2 FQGNSA. There are 14 residues in the CDR3. V was cut by 4 bases and J by 3 bases, with 12 bases left in between. The CDR3 sequence is CASSSGQVEETQYF. DNA for the CDR3: TGTGCCAGCAGCTCGGGACAAGTCGAAGAGACCCAGTACTTC.

The J gene is TRBJ2-3, the V gene TRBV30; TRBD2 might be the D (6 bases). CDR3 length: 12 residues. V was clipped by 5 bases and J by 8 bases, with 14 bases between them. Germline V gene data show CDR1 as GTSNPN and CDR2 as SVGIG (reference sequence). The chain's CDR3 is CAWSTSLRTQYF. The CDR3, as DNA: TGTGCCTGGTCGACTAGTCTTCGTACGCAGTATTTT.

V and J are TRBV7-2 and TRBJ1-2; D remains unclear. V gave up 4 bases and J gave up 7 bases, with 13 bases separating them. From germline, CDR1 is SGHTA and CDR2 FQGNSA. This CDR3 has 13 amino acids. This CDR3 reads CASSSSSAGGYTF. As DNA, the CDR3 is TGTGCCAGCAGCTCATCCTCGGCAGGTGGCTACACCTTC.

The chain recombines TRBV30 with TRBJ1-5; D unresolved. V lost 2 bases, J lost 3 bases, and 11 bases lay in between. Germline lookup yields CDR1 GTSNPN and CDR2 SVGIG (reference sequence). The CDR3 spans 14 residues. The chain's CDR3 is CAWSKGYNNQPQHF. The CDR3 DNA reads TGTGCCTGGAGTAAAGGATATAACAATCAGCCCCAGCATTTT.

The chain joins TRBV6-4 to TRBJ1-2; D might be TRBD1 (5 bases). The CDR3 totals 15 residues. Trimming took off 1 base at V and 3 bases at J, with 12 bases between the two ends. From germline, CDR1 is MRHNA and CDR2 SNTAGT. Here the CDR3 reads CASSDWGRGDYGYTF. For the CDR3, the DNA is TGTGCCAGCAGTGACTGGGGGAGGGGTGACTATGGCTACACCTTC.

V gene TRBV12-2 combines with J gene TRBJ2-3; TRBD2 is the table's D call, not checked against the DNA. TRBV12-2 is recorded as a pseudogene. The CDR3 runs to 14 residues. CDR3 sequence (DNA): TGTGCAAGTCGGCGGGGGGCCCCAACAGATACGCAGTATTTT. Amino acids: CASRRGAPTDTQYF.

This clone has a single count. The chain combines TRBV18 with TRBJ2-3, with D tentatively TRBD1 (6 bases). Germline CDR1 reads KGHSH; CDR2 reads LQKENI. Trimming shortened V by 3 bases and J by 2 bases, and 9 bases separated the two germline ends. This CDR3 spans 14 amino acids. The CDR3 region has the DNA TGTGCCAGCTCACCCGGGACAAACACAGATACGCAGTATTTT. Its translation is CASSPGTNTDTQYF.

The gene calls are TRBV6-1 and TRBJ2-1, with 11 bases identical to TRBD2. V gave up 3 bases and J gave up 10 bases; unmatched junction bases: 5. The V gene's germline CDR1 is MNHNS and CDR2 SASEGT. CDR3 length: 14 amino acids. CDR3 in DNA: TGTGCCAGCAGTGAGGGACTAGCGGCGGGGGAGCAGTTCTTC. Translating it yields CASSEGLAAGEQFF.

The count of this clone is one. The chain combines TRBV6-2 or TRBV6-3 with TRBJ2-7, with no clear D. The CDR3 is made up of 14 amino acids. Germline V gives CDR1 MNHEY, CDR2 SVGEGT. The V end lost 2 bases, the J end lost 1 base, and 9 bases lay between the germline ends. CDR3 bases: TGTGCCAGCAGTTACGGGCAGGCTTCCTACGAGCAGTACTTC. This codes for CASSYGQASYEQYF.

The V and J genes are TRBV4-3 and TRBJ1-2; perhaps TRBD1 as D (6 bases). Germline CDR1 LGHNA, CDR2 YSLEER. The CDR3 covers 16 residues. Deletions cut 1 base from V and 4 bases from J, with 16 bases between. Here the CDR3 reads CASSQVERGTVYGYTF. The CDR3 DNA follows: TGCGCCAGCAGCCAAGTAGAAAGGGGGACTGTCTATGGCTACACCTTC.

The chain combines TRBV4-1 with TRBJ2-3; D is perhaps TRBD2 (6 bases). Trimming shortened V by 1 base and J by 1 base, and 12 bases separated the two germline ends. The CDR3 length is 16 residues. CDR1 is MGHRA, CDR2 YSYEKL, per germline. The CDR3 here is CASSQVEGIGTDTQYF. The CDR3 DNA sequence: TGCGCCAGCAGCCAAGTGGAGGGGATCGGCACAGATACGCAGTATTTT.

The chain's CDR3 is CATKNRGTTNEQFF. As DNA, the CDR3 is TGTGCCACCAAAAACAGGGGGACGACCAATGAGCAGTTCTTC. The chain combines TRBV6-5 with TRBJ2-1, with 8 nucleotides matching TRBD1. Germline CDR1 MNHEY, CDR2 SVGAGI. J was trimmed by 6 bases and V by 10 bases; bases with no gene match: 11. The CDR3 extends over 14 amino acids.

This clone was observed a handful of times. The chain recombines TRBV27 with TRBJ2-5; D is ambiguous. Germline lookup yields CDR1 MNHEY and CDR2 SMNVEV (reference sequence). Trimming took off 6 bases at V and 1 base at J, with 6 bases between the two ends. The CDR3 spans 12 residues. The CDR3 nucleotides read TGTGCCAGCAGCTTCTTCCAAGAGACCCAGTACTTC. It encodes CASSFFQETQYF.

The J gene is TRBJ2-3, the V gene TRBV30; TRBD2 matches 8 bases. The germline CDR1 and CDR2 sequences are GTSNPN and SVGIG (reference sequence). The CDR3 has 13 residues. With V trimmed by 3 bases and J by 4 bases, 3 bases remained unmatched. The chain's CDR3 is CAWSSGGSDTQYF. For the CDR3, the DNA is TGTGCCTGGAGCAGCGGGGGTTCAGATACGCAGTATTTT.

The rearrangement links TRBV6-5 to TRBJ2-3, with 9 bases that match TRBD1. The CDR3 length is 14 residues. V gave up 5 bases and J gave up 4 bases; unmatched junction bases: 4. The germline gives CDR1 MNHEY, CDR2 SVGAGI. In DNA, the CDR3 is TGTGCCAGCAGTCCGGACAGGGGCCCAGATACGCAGTATTTT. Protein product: CASSPDRGPDTQYF.

This chain links TRBV5-4 with TRBJ2-7, with 12 bases that match TRBD2. CDR1 and CDR2 from the germline V gene are SGHNT and YYREEE (reference sequence). The CDR3 covers 15 residues. The V and J ends lost 2 bases and 3 bases, in that order; junction bases with no gene match: 3. In nucleotides, the CDR3 is TGTGCCAGCAGCTTTGGACTAGCGGGGAGCTACGAGCAGTACTTC. The encoded protein is CASSFGLAGSYEQYF.

The V call is TRBV19, the J call TRBJ2-1, with 12 bases aligning to TRBD1. After removal of 3 bases from V and 0 bases from J, the junction contained 18 bases not matched to a gene. From germline, CDR1 is LNHDA and CDR2 SQIVND (reference sequence). CDR3 length: 22 amino acids. The CDR3 bases are TGTGCCAGTAGTATGGGCCCGGGGACAGGGGGCCCACCTTTACCCTCCTACAATGAGCAGTTCTTC. Amino acid sequence: CASSMGPGTGGPPLPSYNEQFF.

The chain uses TRBV5-1 and TRBJ1-1, with a weak D call TRBD1 (5 bases). V was pared by 4 bases and J by 2 bases, with 12 bases between. CDR1 and CDR2 from the germline V gene are SGHRS and YFSETQ. The CDR3 sequence is 14 residues long. This CDR3 reads CASSGGTANTEAFF. The CDR3 coding sequence is TGCGCCAGCAGCGGGGGGACGGCTAACACTGAAGCTTTCTTT.

In the case of this clone: Within the sample, other DNA sequences also encode this same CDR3. This chain joins TRBV7-2 and TRBJ1-1, with D possibly matching TRBD1 (6 bases). V lost 0 bases to trimming and J lost 0 bases, with 8 bases between them. CDR1 and CDR2 from the germline V gene are SGHTA and FQGNSA. The CDR3 totals 15 residues. CDR3 sequence (DNA): TGTGCCAGCAGCTTAGCGGGGGGCATGAACACTGAAGCTTTCTTT. Amino acid sequence: CASSLAGGMNTEAFF.

This chain links TRBV10-2 with TRBJ1-1; TRBD1 might be the D (6 bases). CDR3 length equals 14 residues. Germline V gives CDR1 WSHSY, CDR2 SAAADI. The ends were cut back, 6 bases at V and 6 bases at J, with 17 bases in the middle. CDR3 sequence: CASRGAGALPEAFF. CDR3 nucleotide sequence: TGCGCCAGCAGGGGGGCGGGGGCGCTTCCTGAAGCTTTCTTT.